This T cell receptor (beta chain) was sequenced in a study of T cell responses to AZD1222 COVID-19 vaccine (dated by TCRdb to about 2021). About the study as a whole: AZD1222 recipients with second doses at about 4 weeks or about 12 weeks were pooled, because spike-specific TCR depth and breadth did not differ between schedules. TCR sequencing covered roughly 230 trial participants: about 210 given two doses of AZD1222 and about 26 given two doses of MenACWY control vaccine. Trial participants were enrolled by age into subgroups of 18-55, 56-69 and 70-plus years, and about 150, 27 and 61 TCR-sequenced participants, respectively, were included in these subgroups. On the study overall, not on this receptor specifically: Conclusions about previously exposed vaccinees are limited because only five to seven AZD1222 recipients were SARS-CoV-2 seropositive at baseline. Participants were mostly white British and included more females than males, and it was suggested by the authors that clonal diversity may have been underestimated. Vaccine-associated CD4 TCRs spanned the whole spike protein, with dominant responses in regions 160-218 and 743-854. A significant rise in spike-specific TCR breadth and depth was observed after two AZD1222 doses relative to day 0 and relative to MenACWY recipients. Reportedly, almost half of the unique spike-specific TCRs recognized epitopes lying outside the regions that are mutated in the B.1.351 and B.1.1.7 variants. Because no samples from the day 14 peak response were available, repertoires could be characterized only after the peak T cell response. The 56-69-year group was small, and its depth increase did not reach significance, likely because of low power.

The V end loses 3 bases and the J end loses 1 base, and a stretch of 16 bases separates them. The CDR3 numbers 16 residues from cysteine through phenylalanine. Only the CDR3 portion is preserved as DNA: 48 bases, with reading frame beginning at the first base. In the germline V gene, CDR1 corresponds to SGHNT and CDR2 to YENEEA. This clone came up once. Its antigen remains unidentified. Per-nucleotide qualities are absent, and no much larger clonotype sits a single base away. In the paper's terms, the time point label means: baseline before first vaccination. Vaccinee samples were obtained from the UK trials COV001 and COV002, which included a single-blind randomized controlled phase 2/3 trial of AZD1222 (ChAdOx1 nCoV-19) in healthy adults. Trial participant PBMC samples were collected at day 0 and day 28 after the second dose for TCRbeta chain sequencing. The CDR3 regions of human TCRbeta chains were analyzed by immunosequencing. From the authors' description of their analysis: TCRs in the repertoires were matched against a reference library of SARS-CoV-2-specific TCRs that had been generated with the MIRA antigen-specificity platform. Breadth meant the fraction of unique TCRs that were SARS-CoV-2-associated, whereas depth meant the fraction of total T cells that were SARS-CoV-2-associated. Using the MIRA data, each spike-specific TCR was mapped to the spike region that the TCR reacts to and placed in a CD4 or CD8 class. Log10-transformed breadth and depth values were compared by one-way ANOVA with Sidak's multiple comparisons tests. Held by TCRdb, this immuneACCESS table contains in-frame sequences only and omits some clones. Under half of the omission traces to an unresolved V gene where checked; the cause of the rest is unknown. V and J calls plus clone size are reproduced from that table; the DNA served to infer D and trimming. This sample gives about 68,000 clones in total; about 80% of them show up just once. The leading ten clones occupy around 10% of the sample.

Recombination joined TRBV11-3 with TRBJ2-7, with no confidently assigned D gene. The source material was peripheral blood, sampled on day 0 of AZD1222 vaccination. The TCR originated in an adult in good health. The CDR3 in this case is CASSFSAGVESYEQYF. The sequence in DNA is TGTGCCAGCAGCTTCTCCGCAGGCGTCGAATCCTACGAGCAGTACTTC.